This TCR beta chain was sequenced for a study of cytomegalovirus exposure and HLA in healthy donors. Germline CDR1 reads SGDLS; CDR2 reads YYNGEE. CDR3 length equals 14 residues. Trimming removed 3 bases at V and 6 bases at J, with 13 bases between. The PCR employed 60 Vbeta primers together with 13 Jbeta primers. Produced via immunoSEQ multiplex PCR; TCRdb's table is partial and in-frame only. This table has about 160,000 clones, around 79% appearing once. Points on this clone: The antigen is not known.

Whole-study findings and limits: Reportedly, diagnosis of cytomegalovirus status by the classifier showed high specificity and sensitivity.

The TCR originated in a man in his forties in good health and CMV-seronegative. The rearrangement uses TRBV9 and TRBJ1-3; D is uncertain. Input material: PBMCs. The CDR3 sequence: CASSASEATNTIYF. DNA of the CDR3: TGTGCCAGCAGCGCGAGCGAGGCGACAAACACCATATATTTT.